The 5 T cell receptor beta chains given below trace back to one sample, sequenced in a study of CD8 T cells in ankylosing spondylitis. TCRdb reprocessed the 5' RACE reads with MiXCR, giving one entry per CDR3 protein. This sample has fewer than 200,000 distinct CDR3 sequences, with about 20% found just once. The sample taken for sequencing was blood, either unsorted or a sorted T cell fraction (not recorded which). These receptors originate from a male donor aged 10 to 35 with ankylosing spondylitis or in good health (not recorded which).

This clonotype came up many times. V usage is TRBV11-2 and J usage is TRBJ1-3; D perhaps matches TRBD1 (6 bases). The CDR3 runs 15 residues. CDR1 is SGHAT, CDR2 FQNNGV, per germline. V was trimmed by 5 bases and J by 4 bases, leaving 15 bases between them. CDR3 amino acids: CASSPGGRLGNTIYF. The CDR3 nucleotides read TGTGCCAGCAGCCCCGGGGGGCGGTTAGGAAACACCATATATTTT.

Many counts were recorded for this clonotype. The chain recombines TRBV28 with TRBJ2-7; possibly TRBD2 for D (5 bases). This CDR3 has 14 amino acids. Germline-derived CDR1 and CDR2 are MDHEN and SYDVKM. V was pared by 5 bases and J by 3 bases, with 14 bases between. The CDR3 is CASSPRGRSYEQYV. CDR3 DNA sequence: TGTGCCAGCAGTCCCCGGGGAAGGAGCTACGAGCAGTACGTC.

This clonotype was counted ten times or more. The chain is built from TRBV20-1 and TRBJ1-4; D remains ambiguous. Germline CDR1 is DFQATT and CDR2 is SNEGSKA (reference sequence). This CDR3 comprises 15 residues. V was cut by 4 bases and J by 2 bases, with 14 bases left in between. CDR3 coding DNA: TGCAGTGCTATAGGGTTGGCATTGACTAATGAAAAACTGTTTTTT. The encoded protein is CSAIGLALTNEKLFF.

This clonotype came up many times. V usage is TRBV12-3 or TRBV12-4 and J usage is TRBJ2-1; D may be TRBD2 (5 bases). Trimming removed 6 bases from V and 15 bases from J, with 21 bases in between. The CDR3 consists of 13 residues. CDR3 in DNA: TGTGCCAGCAGCACTAATGGACTCCTTTCTCGGTTCTTC. It is translated as CASSTNGLLSRFF.

This clonotype has at least ten counts. The chain combines TRBV20-1 with TRBJ2-7; D is unclear. The germline V gene encodes CDR1 DFQATT and CDR2 SNEGSKA (reference sequence). The V end lost 5 bases, the J end lost 4 bases, and 9 bases lay between the germline ends. The CDR3 spans 11 residues. DNA for the CDR3: TGCAGTGCTCCGACAAATTACGAGCAGTACTTC. Protein sequence: CSAPTNYEQYF.